Sequencing of this T cell receptor beta chain was carried out in a study of T cell responses to AZD1222 COVID-19 vaccine. Whole-study results and caveats: Clonal diversity was possibly underestimated, and white British individuals and females predominated among donors.

Method: immunoSEQ multiplex PCR; TCRdb's copy keeps in-frame clones and lacks some. The sample has some 130,000 clones; 80% to 90% are singletons. For this clone: The antigen remains unidentified.

Deletions cut 4 bases from V and 2 bases from J, with 19 bases between. Per the germline V gene, CDR1 is SGHKS and CDR2 is YYEKEE (reference sequence). The CDR3 consists of 18 residues. This chain uses TRBV5-5 with TRBJ2-6; no reliable D call. The receptor comes from an adult in good health. The input for sequencing was peripheral blood, taken on day 0 of AZD1222 vaccination. In DNA, the CDR3 is TGTGCCAGCAGCCGCCGATTCACACGGCCTCCTGGGGCCAACGTCCTGACTTTC. Translating gives CASSRRFTRPPGANVLTF.